This T cell receptor (beta chain) was documented in a study of blood T cell repertoires in COVID-19. Study background: From the United States, Italy and Spain came samples of acute and convalescent COVID-19.

This CDR3 is built from 15 residues. V gave up 0 bases and J gave up 4 bases, with 9 bases separating them. Germline values: CDR1 LGHDT, CDR2 YNNKEL (reference sequence). As processed by the authors: Nucleated cell number was recorded as an estimate derived from reference gene primer amplification. The protocol was immunoSEQ multiplex PCR, while the TCRdb copy is restricted to in-frame clones and leaves out a portion. V, J and clone size derive from that table, while D and trimming were established from the DNA sequence. The data show about 240,000 clones, with roughly 91% seen just once and 8.8% held by the top ten. The study assigned cohorts using participant-reported clinical history.

The sample taken for sequencing was PBMCs or T cells enriched from blood (not recorded which). This TCR was sampled from a man in his forties who had recovered from COVID-19. The J gene is TRBJ1-4, the V gene TRBV3-1 (or the pseudogene TRBV3-2); D unclear. The CDR3 nucleotides read TGTGCCAGCAGCCAAGATTCACAGTTTAATGAAAAACTGTTTTTT. Its protein is CASSQDSQFNEKLFF.